This T cell receptor (beta chain) was identified during a study of cytomegalovirus exposure and HLA in healthy donors. Study-wide context: In a previous analysis, 117 million unique TCR beta sequences were found from about 179 million T cells.

General study results and limits: A further, later analysis showed that HLA-associated TCR beta chains (compared with equally common others) were more clonally expanded. TCR beta chain V- and J-gene trimming was linked, in a later analysis, to a missense variant in DCLRE1C.

As regards this clone: As yet, its antigen is unknown.

13 Jbeta primers and 60 Vbeta primers were used for the PCR. Repertoires were generated with immunoSEQ multiplex PCR, while TCRdb's copy carries only in-frame clones and drops some. The repertoire holds about 160,000 clones, with around 80% as singletons. From germline, CDR1 is KGHSH and CDR2 LQKENI. V lost 0 bases and J 6 bases, leaving 14 bases between the germline ends. This CDR3 is 15 amino acids long. The sequencing input was PBMCs. This receptor was identified in a male donor in good health and CMV-seronegative. The chain carries TRBV18 and TRBJ1-2; D not certain. CDR3 nucleotide sequence: TGTGCCAGCTCACCACCGGCCAGCCTCGGAGATGGCTACACCTTC. Amino acid sequence: CASSPPASLGDGYTF. Variable domain in full (rest from reference TRBV18 and TRBJ1-2): NAGVMQNPRHLVRRRGQEARLRCSPMKGHSHVYWYRQLPEEGLKFMVYLQKENIIDESGMPKERFSAEFPKEGPSILRIQQVVRGDSAAYFCASSPPASLGDGYTFGSGTRLTVV.